The clone carrying this T cell receptor (beta chain) was observed a handful of times. The ends were cut back, 0 bases at V and 13 bases at J, with 14 bases in the middle. The CDR3 totals 13 residues. Germline V gene sequence: CDR1 SGDLS, CDR2 YYNGEE. This sample stems from a study of patients and donors after allogeneic stem cell transplantation. TCRdb processed the RT-PCR reads anew with MiXCR; each CDR3 protein has one entry. Among 800,000 to 1,000,000 distinct CDR3 sequences, approximately 18% were seen once, and the ten largest hold 5.5% to 6.5%. V is TRBV9 and J is TRBJ2-1; D unclear. This sequence originates from a human donor who was either an allogeneic HSCT recipient or a stem cell or donor lymphocyte infusion donor (not recorded which). It is not recorded whose cells these are; they may come from a transplant donor. The sample consisted of blood, either unsorted or a sorted T cell fraction (not recorded which). This CDR3 is CASSVVDGIPQFF. CDR3 DNA: TGTGCCAGCAGCGTAGTGGATGGCATTCCCCAGTTCTTC.